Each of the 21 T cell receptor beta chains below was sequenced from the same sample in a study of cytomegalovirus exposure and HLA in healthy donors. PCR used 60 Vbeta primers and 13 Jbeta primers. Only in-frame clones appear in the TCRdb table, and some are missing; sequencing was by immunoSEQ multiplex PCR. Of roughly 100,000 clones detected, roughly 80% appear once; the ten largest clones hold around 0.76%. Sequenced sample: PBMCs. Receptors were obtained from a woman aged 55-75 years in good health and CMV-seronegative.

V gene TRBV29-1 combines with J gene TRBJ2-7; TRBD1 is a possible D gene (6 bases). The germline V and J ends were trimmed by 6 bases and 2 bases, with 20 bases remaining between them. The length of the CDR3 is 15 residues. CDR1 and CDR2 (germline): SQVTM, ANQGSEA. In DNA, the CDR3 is TGCAGCGTCGTACAGGGATTTTATCCCGCCTACGAGCAGTACTTC. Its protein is CSVVQGFYPAYEQYF.

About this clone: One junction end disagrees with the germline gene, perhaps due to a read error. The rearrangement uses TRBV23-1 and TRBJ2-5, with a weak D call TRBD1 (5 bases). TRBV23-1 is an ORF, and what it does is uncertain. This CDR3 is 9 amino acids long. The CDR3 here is CAREAGNNF. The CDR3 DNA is TGCGCCAGAGAGGCAGGGAACAACTTC.

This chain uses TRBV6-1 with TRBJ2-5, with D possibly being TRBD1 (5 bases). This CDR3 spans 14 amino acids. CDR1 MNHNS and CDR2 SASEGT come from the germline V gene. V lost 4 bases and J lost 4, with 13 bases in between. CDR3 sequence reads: CASSVGRVRETQYF. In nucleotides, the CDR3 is TGTGCCAGCAGTGTAGGCAGGGTCAGAGAGACCCAGTACTTC.

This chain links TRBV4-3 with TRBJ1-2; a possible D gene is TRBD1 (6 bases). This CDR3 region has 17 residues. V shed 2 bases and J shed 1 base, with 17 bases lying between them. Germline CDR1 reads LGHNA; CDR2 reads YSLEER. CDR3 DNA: TGCGCCAGCAGCCAAAATGGACAGTCCGGGCTTAACTATGGCTACACCTTC. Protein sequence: CASSQNGQSGLNYGYTF.

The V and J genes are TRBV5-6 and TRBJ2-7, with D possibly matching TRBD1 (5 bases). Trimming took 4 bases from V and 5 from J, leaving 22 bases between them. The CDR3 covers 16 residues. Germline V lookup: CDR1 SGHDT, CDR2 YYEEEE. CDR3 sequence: CASSRRWQGWGNEQYF. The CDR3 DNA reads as TGTGCCAGCAGCCGACGCTGGCAGGGTTGGGGCAACGAGCAGTACTTC.

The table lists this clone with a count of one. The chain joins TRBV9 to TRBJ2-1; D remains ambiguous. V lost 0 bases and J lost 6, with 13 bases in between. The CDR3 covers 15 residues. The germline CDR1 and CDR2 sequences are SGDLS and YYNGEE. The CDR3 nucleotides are TGTGCCAGCAGCGTAGACGACATGGGCTCCAATGAGCAGTTCTTC. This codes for CASSVDDMGSNEQFF.

In DNA form, the CDR3 reads TGTGCCAGCAGCTGGAGGGGAGGAGGGCAACCAGAGACCCAGTACTTC. This encodes CASSWRGGGQPETQYF. The V gene is TRBV11-3, the J gene TRBJ2-5; a possible D gene is TRBD2 (6 bases). Trimming left V 4 bases short and J 4 bases short, with 19 bases between. Germline CDR1 reads SGHNT; CDR2 reads YENEEA. The CDR3 totals 16 residues.

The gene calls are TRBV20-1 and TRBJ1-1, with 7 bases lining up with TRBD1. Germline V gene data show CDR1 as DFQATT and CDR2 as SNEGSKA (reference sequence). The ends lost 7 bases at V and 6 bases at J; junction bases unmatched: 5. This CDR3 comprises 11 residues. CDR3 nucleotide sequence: TGCAGTGGGGGGACAGTCGCTGAAGCTTTCTTT. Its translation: CSGGTVAEAFF.

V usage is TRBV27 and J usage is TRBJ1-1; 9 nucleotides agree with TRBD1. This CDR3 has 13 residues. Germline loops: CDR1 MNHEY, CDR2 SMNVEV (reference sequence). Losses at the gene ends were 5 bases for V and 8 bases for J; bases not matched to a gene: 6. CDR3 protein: CASSTWDRVEAFF. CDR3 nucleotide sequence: TGTGCCAGCAGTACCTGGGACAGGGTCGAAGCTTTCTTT.

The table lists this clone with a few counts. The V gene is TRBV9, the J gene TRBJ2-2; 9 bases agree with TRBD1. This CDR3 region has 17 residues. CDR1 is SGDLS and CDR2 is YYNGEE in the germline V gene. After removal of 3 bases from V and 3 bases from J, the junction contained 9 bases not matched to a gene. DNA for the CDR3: TGTGCCAGCAGCGACTATCTGGGACAGGGTTACACCGGGGAGCTGTTTTTT. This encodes CASSDYLGQGYTGELFF.

The CDR3 DNA reads TGTGCCAGCAGTTCTCGACTAGCGGCCTACGAGCAGTACTTC. Amino acid sequence: CASSSRLAAYEQYF. The genes are TRBV25-1 and TRBJ2-7, with 9 nucleotides matching TRBD2. V dropped 5 bases and J dropped 2; count of bases not matched to a gene: 4. The CDR3 is made up of 14 amino acids. Germline CDR1 MGHDK, CDR2 SYGVNS.

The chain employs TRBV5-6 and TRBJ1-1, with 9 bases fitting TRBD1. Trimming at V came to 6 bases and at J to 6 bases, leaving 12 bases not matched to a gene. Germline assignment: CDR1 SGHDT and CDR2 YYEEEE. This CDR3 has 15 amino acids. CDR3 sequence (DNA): TGTGCCAGCACCGCCCAGACAGGGGGTTCGGCTGAAGCTTTCTTT. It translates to CASTAQTGGSAEAFF.

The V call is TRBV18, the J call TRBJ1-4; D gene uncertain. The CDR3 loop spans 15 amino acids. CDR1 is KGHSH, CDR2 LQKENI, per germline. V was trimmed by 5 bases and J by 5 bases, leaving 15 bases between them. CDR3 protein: CASSFSETGNEKLFF. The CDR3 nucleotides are TGTGCCAGCTCATTCTCGGAAACGGGGAATGAAAAACTGTTTTTT.

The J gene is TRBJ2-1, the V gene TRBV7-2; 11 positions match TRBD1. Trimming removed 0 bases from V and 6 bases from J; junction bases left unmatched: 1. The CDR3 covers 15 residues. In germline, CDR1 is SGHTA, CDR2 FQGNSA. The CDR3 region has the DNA TGTGCCAGCAGCTTAGCGGGGACAGGGGGCAATGAGCAGTTCTTC. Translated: CASSLAGTGGNEQFF.

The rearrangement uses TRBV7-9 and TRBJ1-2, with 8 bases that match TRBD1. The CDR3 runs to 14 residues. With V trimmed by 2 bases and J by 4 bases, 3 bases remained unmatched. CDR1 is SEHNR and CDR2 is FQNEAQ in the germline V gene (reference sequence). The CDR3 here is CASSLRQGPYGYTF. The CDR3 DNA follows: TGTGCCAGCAGCTTAAGACAGGGGCCCTATGGCTACACCTTC.

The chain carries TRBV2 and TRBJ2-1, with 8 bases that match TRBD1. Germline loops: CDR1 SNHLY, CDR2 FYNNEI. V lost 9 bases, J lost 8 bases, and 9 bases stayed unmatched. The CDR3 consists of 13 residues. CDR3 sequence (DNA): TGTGCCAGACAGGGGGTTTCGGGCCATGAGCAGTTCTTC. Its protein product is CARQGVSGHEQFF.

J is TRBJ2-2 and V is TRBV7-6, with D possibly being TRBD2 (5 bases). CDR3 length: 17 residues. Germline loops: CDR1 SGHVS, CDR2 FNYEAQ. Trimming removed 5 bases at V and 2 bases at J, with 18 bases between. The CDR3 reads CASSTPRGAGNTGELFF. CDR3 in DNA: TGTGCCAGCAGCACACCCCGGGGAGCAGGCAACACCGGGGAGCTGTTTTTT.

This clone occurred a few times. Written as DNA, the CDR3 is TGTGCCAGCAGTTTTGGGGGGGGTCAGCCCCAGCATTTT. Translation gives CASSFGGGQPQHF. The chain joins TRBV27 to TRBJ1-5; D perhaps matches TRBD1 (5 bases). The CDR3 contains 13 residues. V lost 3 bases, J lost 6 bases, and 9 bases lay in between. The germline gives CDR1 MNHEY, CDR2 SMNVEV (reference sequence).

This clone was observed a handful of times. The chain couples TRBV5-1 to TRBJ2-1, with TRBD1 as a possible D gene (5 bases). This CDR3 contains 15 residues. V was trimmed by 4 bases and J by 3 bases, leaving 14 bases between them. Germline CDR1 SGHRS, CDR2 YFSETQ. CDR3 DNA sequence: TGCGCCAGCAGCACAGGACAAACAAGCTACAATGAGCAGTTCTTC. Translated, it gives CASSTGQTSYNEQFF.

The CDR3 loop is CASSMADIGQETQYF. For the CDR3, the DNA is TGTGCCAGTAGTATGGCCGACATAGGACAAGAGACCCAGTACTTC. V and J are TRBV19 and TRBJ2-5; no definite D call. The V and J ends lost 3 bases and 2 bases respectively, with 13 bases between them. Germline V gene data show CDR1 as LNHDA and CDR2 as SQIVND (reference sequence). The CDR3 is 15 amino acids.

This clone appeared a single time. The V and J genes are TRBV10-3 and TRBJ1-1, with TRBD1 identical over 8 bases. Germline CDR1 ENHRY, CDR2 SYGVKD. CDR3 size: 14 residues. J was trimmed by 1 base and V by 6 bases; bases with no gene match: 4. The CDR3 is CAISDGQGNTEAFF. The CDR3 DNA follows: TGTGCCATCAGCGATGGACAGGGGAACACTGAAGCTTTCTTT.